This TCR beta chain derives from a study of CD4 T cells in relation to SARS-CoV-2 and coronaviruses. Concerning this clone: Antigen specificity is unknown.

The CDR3 is 14 amino acids. Trimming took 10 bases from V and 6 from J; bases not matched to a gene: 13. Germline V gene data show CDR1 as MNHEY and CDR2 as SMNVEV (reference sequence). Study-wide results and limits: Samples before the pandemic and after infection were not matched within any donor. This crossreactivity analysis covered spike protein alone, no other viral proteins. In around 60% of donors, memory CD4+ clonotypes crossrecognized SARS-CoV-2 and at least one common cold coronavirus spike.

Repertoires were generated with immunoSEQ multiplex PCR, while TCRdb's copy carries only in-frame clones and drops some. The sample comprises some 70,000 clones, approximately 95% of which are singletons, and approximately 0.25% rests with the top ten. Before the COVID-19 pandemic, during about 2010-2018, CD4+ T cells were taken from unexposed donors. The chain couples TRBV27 to TRBJ2-7; 9 bases align to TRBD1. Sequenced: naive CD4+ T cells from PBMCs. The sample's subset: naive CD4+ T cells isolated by negative enrichment. The TCR comes from a human donor in good health. Here the CDR3 DNA reads TGTGCCACCCAAGTAAACAGGGGGCGCACCGAGCAGTACTTC. It encodes CATQVNRGRTEQYF.